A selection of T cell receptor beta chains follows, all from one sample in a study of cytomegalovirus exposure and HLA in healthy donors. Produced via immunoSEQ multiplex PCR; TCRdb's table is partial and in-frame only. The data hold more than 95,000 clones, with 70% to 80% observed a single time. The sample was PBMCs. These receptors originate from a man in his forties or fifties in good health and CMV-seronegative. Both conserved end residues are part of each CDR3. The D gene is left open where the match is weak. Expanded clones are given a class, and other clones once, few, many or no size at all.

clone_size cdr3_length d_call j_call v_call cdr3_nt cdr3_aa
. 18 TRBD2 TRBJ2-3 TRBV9 TGTGCCAGCAGCGTAGTGACTAGCGGGAGGATATTTGCAGATACGCAGTATTTT CASSVVTSGRIFADTQYF
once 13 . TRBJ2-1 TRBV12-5 TGTGCTAGTGGTTTGGGCCAGGACAATGAGCAGTTCTTC CASGLGQDNEQFF
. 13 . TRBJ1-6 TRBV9 TGTGCCAGCAGCGTAGAATCAAATTCACCCCTCCACTTT CASSVESNSPLHF
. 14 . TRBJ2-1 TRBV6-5 TGTGCCAGCAGTTCCGCCGGGGTGTACAATGAGCAGTTCTTC CASSSAGVYNEQFF
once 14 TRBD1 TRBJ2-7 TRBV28 TGTGCCAGCAGTTGGGGGGGACAGGGGAACGAGCAGTACTTC CASSWGGQGNEQYF
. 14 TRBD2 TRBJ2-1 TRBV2 TGTGCCAGCAGTGCCTCTAGCGGACACAATGAGCAGTTCTTC CASSASSGHNEQFF
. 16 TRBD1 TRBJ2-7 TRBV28 TGTGCCAGCATGCTATCCGGGACAGGAATTTTCTACGAGCAGTACTTC CASMLSGTGIFYEQYF
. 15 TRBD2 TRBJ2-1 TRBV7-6 TGTGCCAGCAGCAGTAGCGGGAGGGCCGCGCGTGAGCAGTTCTTC CASSSSGRAAREQFF
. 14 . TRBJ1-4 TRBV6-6 TGTGCCAGCAGAACGGACACCATCAGTGAAAAACTGTTTTTT CASRTDTISEKLFF
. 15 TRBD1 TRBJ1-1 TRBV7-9 TGTGCCAGCAGCTTAGGGACAGGGTCGGTCACTGAAGCTTTCTTT CASSLGTGSVTEAFF
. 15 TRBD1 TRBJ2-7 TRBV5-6 TGTGCCAGCAGCAGGGACAGGGTAGGCTCCTACGAGCAGTACTTC CASSRDRVGSYEQYF
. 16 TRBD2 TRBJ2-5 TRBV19 TGTGCCAGTAGTATAGGCGGGGGGCCGATCCAAGAGACCCAGTACTTC CASSIGGGPIQETQYF
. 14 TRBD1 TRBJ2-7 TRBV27 TGTGCCAGCAGTTGGACAGGGGGTTCCTACGAGCAGTACTTC CASSWTGGSYEQYF
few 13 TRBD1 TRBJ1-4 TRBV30 TGTGCCTGGAGGGACAGGGAAGGTGAAAAACTGTTTTTT CAWRDREGEKLFF
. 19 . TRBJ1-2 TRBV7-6 TGTGCCAGCAGCTTACTACAGGGTCCAGAGGCCACGGAGTTCTATGGCTACACCTTC CASSLLQGPEATEFYGYTF
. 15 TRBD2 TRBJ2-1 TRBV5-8 TGTGCCAGCAGCCCTTCTAGCGGGCCTCCCAATGAGCAGTTCTTC CASSPSSGPPNEQFF
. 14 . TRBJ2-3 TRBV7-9 TGTGCCAGCCTACTAGCGGGCGGGACAGGTACGCAGTATTTT CASLLAGGTGTQYF
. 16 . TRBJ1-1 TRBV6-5 TGTGCCAGCAGTTACGGGGTGGTGGGGGCCGGGACTGAAGCTTTCTTT CASSYGVVGAGTEAFF
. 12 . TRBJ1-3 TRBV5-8 TGTGCCACCCGGGTCTCTGGAAACACCATATATTTT CATRVSGNTIYF
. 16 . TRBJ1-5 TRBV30 TGTGCCTGGAGTGCCCAGGCCGGAACGATTAATCAGCCCCAGCATTTT CAWSAQAGTINQPQHF
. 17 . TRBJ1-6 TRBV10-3 TGTGCCATCAGTGAGATCTCGAGGCTTAGTGATAATTCACCCCTCCACTTT CAISEISRLSDNSPLHF
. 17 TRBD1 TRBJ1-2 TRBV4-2 TGTGCCAGCAGGGCACGACAGGGGGCAGGCAGTAACTATGGCTACACCTTC CASRARQGAGSNYGYTF
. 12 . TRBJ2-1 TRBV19 TGTGCCAGTAGTATCGGTCCAAATGAGCAGTTCTTC CASSIGPNEQFF
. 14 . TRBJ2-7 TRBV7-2 TGTGCCAGCAGCTTCAGGACAGAACCCTACGAGCAGTACTTC CASSFRTEPYEQYF
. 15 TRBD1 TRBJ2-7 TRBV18 TGTGCCAGCTCACCACCCGGGACAGCCACCTACGAGCAGTACTTC CASSPPGTATYEQYF
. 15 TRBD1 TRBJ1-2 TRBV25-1 TGTGCCAGCAGTCCCAGGGGGGAGGCTAACTATGGCTACACCTTC CASSPRGEANYGYTF
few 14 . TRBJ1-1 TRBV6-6 TGTGCCAGCAGTTCCCATGGGGGGTTTTCTGAAGCTTTCTTT CASSSHGGFSEAFF
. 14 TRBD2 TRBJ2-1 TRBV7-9 TGTGCCAGCAGCGCCCGCGGGACTAGGAGGGAGCAGTTCTTC CASSARGTRREQFF
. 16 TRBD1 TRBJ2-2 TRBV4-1 TGCGCCAGCAGCGCCCAACTTAAACAGGGGAGCGGGGAGCTGTTTTTT CASSAQLKQGSGELFF
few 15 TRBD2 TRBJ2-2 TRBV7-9 TGTGCCAGCAGCTTAGTGACTAGCGGGACCGGGGAGCTGTTTTTT CASSLVTSGTGELFF
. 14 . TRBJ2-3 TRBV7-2 TGTGCCAGCAGCTTAGTGGGCTCAACAGATACGCAGTATTTT CASSLVGSTDTQYF
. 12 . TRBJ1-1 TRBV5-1 TGCGCCAGCAGCGACAGGTTCGCTGAAGCTTTCTTT CASSDRFAEAFF
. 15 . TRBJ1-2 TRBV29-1 TGCAGCGTCGGGCTTTCTGGGGGCGATGTCTATGGCTACACCTTC CSVGLSGGDVYGYTF
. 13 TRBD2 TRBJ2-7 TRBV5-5 TGTGCCAGCAGTTCCATGCGGGGGGGCGAGCAGTACTTC CASSSMRGGEQYF
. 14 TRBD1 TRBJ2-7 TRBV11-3 TGTGCCAGCAGCAAGGACAGGGATCATATCGAGCAGTACTTC CASSKDRDHIEQYF
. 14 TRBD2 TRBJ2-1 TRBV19 TGTGCCAGTAGTCGGACTAGCGCCTACAATGAGCAGTTCTTC CASSRTSAYNEQFF
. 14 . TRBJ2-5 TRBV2 TGTGCCAGCAGCCCTCGGACAGCCCAAGAGACCCAGTACTTC CASSPRTAQETQYF
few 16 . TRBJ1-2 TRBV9 TGTGCCAGCAGCCAAGGGGGGGAGGGTGTGGGCTATGGCTACACCTTC CASSQGGEGVGYGYTF
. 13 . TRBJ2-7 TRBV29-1 TGCAGCGTTGAAGGACACACCTCCTACGAGCAGTACTTC CSVEGHTSYEQYF
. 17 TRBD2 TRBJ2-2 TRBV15 TGTGCCACCAGCAGAGCGGTAGCGGGGGGTTACACCGGGGAGCTGTTTTTT CATSRAVAGGYTGELFF
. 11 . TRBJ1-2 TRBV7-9 TGTGCCAGCAGCTTCAGGGATGGCTACACCTTC CASSFRDGYTF
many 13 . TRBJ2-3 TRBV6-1 TGTGCCAGCAGTGTGACGGGATCAGGTACGCAGTATTTT CASSVTGSGTQYF
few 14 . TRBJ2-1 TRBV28 TGTGCCAGCAGTTTGGGGGGAAGCGGCAATGAGCAGTTCTTC CASSLGGSGNEQFF
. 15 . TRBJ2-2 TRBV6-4 TGTGCCAGCAGTGAGAGTCAGGTCAACGCCGGGGAGCTGTTTTTT CASSESQVNAGELFF
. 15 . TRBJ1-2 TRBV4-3 TGCGCCAGCAGCCAAGATCCCACAGGTTCAGGTGGCTACACCTTC CASSQDPTGSGGYTF
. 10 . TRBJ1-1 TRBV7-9 TGTGCCGTGGGAGGCACTGAAGCTTTCTTT CAVGGTEAFF
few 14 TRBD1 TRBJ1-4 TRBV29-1 TGCAGCGCCGAGGGGACAGGATTCAATGAAAAACTGTTTTTT CSAEGTGFNEKLFF
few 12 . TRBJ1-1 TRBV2 TGTGCCAGCATCCCCGTGAACACTGAAGCTTTCTTT CASIPVNTEAFF